A selection of T cell receptor beta chains follows, all from one sample in a study of human T cells and chemical hapten exposure. TCRdb analysed the RACE reads with MiXCR anew, one entry per CDR3 protein. The repertoire has tens of thousands of distinct CDR3 sequences, 8.5% to 10% of them found once; the top ten carry around 14%. The sample here was whole blood, taken in connection with sensitization to the hapten diphenylcyclopropenone (DPC). The receptors shown here come from a young woman with alopecia areata. Some clones in this sample may be carry-over from other donors' samples. The CDR3 runs from the conserved cysteine through the conserved F or W. A D gene is named only where the DNA matches it firmly. Clone size is shown for a subset of rows, as once, few, many or a class of expanded clone.

abundance,v_gene,j_gene,d_gene,CDR3nt,CDR3aa
few,TRBV7-2,TRBJ2-3,TRBD2,TGTGCCAGCAGCCCCGGGGCGGGGGCAGATACGCAGTATTTT,CASSPGAGADTQYF
many,TRBV18,TRBJ2-3,TRBD1,TGTGCCAGCTCACCACCTCTTGGACAGGGAACAGATACGCAGTATTTT,CASSPPLGQGTDTQYF
many,TRBV9,TRBJ2-5,NA,TGTGCCAGCAGCGTAGCCGGGCGGGGCCAAGAGACCCAGTACTTC,CASSVAGRGQETQYF
few,TRBV7-9,TRBJ2-5,NA,TGTGCCAACGGGGCCAAGGGAGAGACCCAGTACTTC,CANGAKGETQYF
few,TRBV4-3,TRBJ2-6,NA,TGCGCCAGCAGCCAAGATTACAGGGTTGCCGGGGCCAACGTCCTGACTTTC,CASSQDYRVAGANVLTF
many,TRBV27,TRBJ2-3,NA,TGTGCCAGCAGTTTATACCCCGGGGAAGATACGCAGTATTTT,CASSLYPGEDTQYF
many,TRBV7-3,TRBJ1-5,TRBD1,TGTGCCAGCAGCCCGCACAGGGGACCCAGCGGCAATCAGCCCCAGCATTTT,CASSPHRGPSGNQPQHF
NA,TRBV7-6,TRBJ2-2,TRBD1,TGTGCCAGCAGCCCCGGACAGGGGGAAAACACCGGGGAGCTGTTTTTT,CASSPGQGENTGELFF
many,TRBV2,TRBJ2-7,NA,TGTGCCAGCAGTGAGGTGGGGACCCCCTACGAGCAGTACTTC,CASSEVGTPYEQYF
few,TRBV5-5,TRBJ2-7,TRBD1,TGTGCCAGCAGCTTGGCGGGACAGCTGAGCTCCTACGAGCAGTACTTC,CASSLAGQLSSYEQYF
NA,TRBV28,TRBJ2-1,NA,TGTGCCAGCAGTTTAGAGTTTAATGAGCAGTTCTTC,CASSLEFNEQFF
few,TRBV2,TRBJ1-1,NA,TGTGCCAGCAGATTACAGGGTTACACTGAAGCTTTCTTT,CASRLQGYTEAFF
NA,TRBV28,TRBJ2-7,NA,TGTGCCAGCACCGGCGGCGGATTCTACGAGCAGTACTTC,CASTGGGFYEQYF
many,TRBV7-2,TRBJ1-2,NA,TGTGCCAGCAGCTCTCAGACAACCCTAGGGGATGGCTACACCTTC,CASSSQTTLGDGYTF
many,TRBV10-2,TRBJ2-7,NA,TGCGCCAGCAGTGAAGTGGGAAACGAGCAGTACTTC,CASSEVGNEQYF
few,TRBV20-1,TRBJ2-5,TRBD2,TGCAGTGCTAGAGATCGGGGGGGAGCTCAAGAGACCCAGTACTTC,CSARDRGGAQETQYF
NA,TRBV11-2,TRBJ2-2,NA,TGTGCCAGCAGCTTGCGAGGGACACAAACCGGGGAGCTGTTTTTT,CASSLRGTQTGELFF
NA,TRBV7-8,TRBJ2-2,NA,TGTGCCAGCAGCGTCACCACAGGAGCCACCGGGGAGCTGTTTTTT,CASSVTTGATGELFF
many,TRBV13,TRBJ2-1,TRBD2,TGTGCCAGCAGCTCCCGGGACAGCGGGGGGAATGAGCAGTTCTTC,CASSSRDSGGNEQFF
NA,TRBV30,TRBJ1-1,TRBD1,TGTGCCTGGGGTCCCATTGACAGGGGAGTCCTCACTGAAGCTTTCTTT,CAWGPIDRGVLTEAFF
NA,TRBV5-6,TRBJ2-5,NA,TGTGCCAGCAGCTTGGCCGGCAGGGCGGGGACCCAGTACTTC,CASSLAGRAGTQYF
many,TRBV27,TRBJ2-7,TRBD2,TGTGCCAGCAGAATGGCGGGGGGATCCGAGCAGTACTTC,CASRMAGGSEQYF
many,TRBV28,TRBJ2-7,TRBD1,TGTGCCAGCAGGGTCTACAGGGGGTCTGCCTACGAGCAGTACTTC,CASRVYRGSAYEQYF
few,TRBV28,TRBJ1-1,NA,TGTGCCAGCAACTCATGGGCCCGTCTCTTGAACACTGAAGCTTTCTTT,CASNSWARLLNTEAFF
NA,TRBV15,TRBJ1-3,NA,TGTGCCACCAGCCCCGACGGAAACACCATATATTTT,CATSPDGNTIYF
many,TRBV18,TRBJ2-5,NA,TGTGCCAGCTCATCGACAAGGGGAACTCAAGAGACCCAGTACTTC,CASSSTRGTQETQYF
NA,TRBV6-2/TRBV6-3,TRBJ1-1,TRBD1,TGTGCCAGCAGCGCGGACAGGGGCACTGAAGCTTTCTTT,CASSADRGTEAFF
few,TRBV11-1,TRBJ1-4,TRBD1,TGTGCCAGCAGCCCCCGGACAGGGGCTAATGAAAAACTGTTTTTT,CASSPRTGANEKLFF
many,TRBV29-1,TRBJ2-7,NA,TGCAGCGTTCGCGGGACAGCCTCCGAGCAGTACTTC,CSVRGTASEQYF
many,TRBV20-1,TRBJ2-7,NA,TGCAGTGCTAGTCAGGTGGGGAGCGCCTACGAGCAGTACTTC,CSASQVGSAYEQYF
many,TRBV5-1,TRBJ2-7,NA,TGCGCCAGCAGCTTGGAACCCGCCTCCTACGAGCAGTACTTC,CASSLEPASYEQYF
NA,TRBV12-3/TRBV12-4,TRBJ2-5,NA,TGTGCCAGCAGTTTAGGTAGCCGACAAGAGACCCAGTACTTC,CASSLGSRQETQYF
NA,TRBV6-2/TRBV6-3,TRBJ2-1,NA,TGTGCCAGCACCCAAGGAGGGCCCGGGGAGCAGTTCTTC,CASTQGGPGEQFF
many,TRBV6-1,TRBJ1-5,NA,TGTGCCAGCAGTGGGGGAGAGGTTCAGCCCCAGCATTTT,CASSGGEVQPQHF
many,TRBV6-1,TRBJ2-6,NA,TGTGCCAGCAGTGAAGACAGCTCTGGGGCCAACGTCCTGACTTTC,CASSEDSSGANVLTF
few,TRBV4-1,TRBJ1-6,NA,TGCGCCAGCAGCCAAGACAGGGATAATTCACCCCTCCACTTT,CASSQDRDNSPLHF
many,TRBV5-1,TRBJ2-5,NA,TGCGCCAGCAGTCCAGGGGCAGGGGAGACCCAGTACTTC,CASSPGAGETQYF
few,TRBV5-1,TRBJ1-5,NA,TGCGCCAGCGATAAATTAGACAGGTATAGCAATCAGCCCCAGCATTTT,CASDKLDRYSNQPQHF
few,TRBV28,TRBJ2-5,NA,TGTGCCAGCAGTTTATCCCTGCCGACGGAGACCCAGTACTTC,CASSLSLPTETQYF
many,TRBV29-1,TRBJ2-3,NA,TGCAGCGTTGAAGATCTGGAGGGCAGGGCGGGAAGCACAGATACGCAGTATTTT,CSVEDLEGRAGSTDTQYF